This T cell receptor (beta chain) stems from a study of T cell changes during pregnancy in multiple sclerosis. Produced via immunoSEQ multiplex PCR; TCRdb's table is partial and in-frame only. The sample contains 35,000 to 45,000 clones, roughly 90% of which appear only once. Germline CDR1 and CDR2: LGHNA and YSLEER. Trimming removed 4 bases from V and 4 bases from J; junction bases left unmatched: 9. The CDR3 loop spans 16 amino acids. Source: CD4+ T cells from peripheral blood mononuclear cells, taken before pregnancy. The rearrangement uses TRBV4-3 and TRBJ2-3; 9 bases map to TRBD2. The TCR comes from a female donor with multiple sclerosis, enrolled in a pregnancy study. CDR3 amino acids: CASSPDQGGGADTQYF. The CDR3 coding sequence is TGCGCCAGCAGCCCGGACCAGGGCGGGGGGGCAGATACGCAGTATTTT.